Following are 15 T cell receptor beta chains from one sample sequenced in a study of blood T cell repertoires in COVID-19. Clones were sequenced by immunoSEQ multiplex PCR, and TCRdb holds only the in-frame ones, with some missing. The sample records roughly 150,000 clones, about 85% being singletons. The specimen was peripheral blood. The receptor set was obtained from a man older than 75 with COVID-19, enrolled during active disease.

The rearrangement uses TRBV5-8 and TRBJ1-4, with TRBD1 identical over 10 bases. J was trimmed by 8 bases and V by 1 base; bases with no gene match: 5. The germline V gene encodes CDR1 SGHTS and CDR2 YDEGEE. The CDR3 is made up of 15 amino acids. The CDR3 spells CASSLTGTGDEKLFF. The CDR3 DNA reads TGTGCCAGCAGCTTGACCGGGACAGGGGACGAAAAACTGTTTTTT.

The chain has TRBV10-2 and TRBJ2-7, with 8 nucleotides matching TRBD2. Unmatched junction bases numbered 5, after V lost 0 bases and J lost 4 bases. Germline CDR1 is WSHSY and CDR2 is SAAADI. The CDR3 extends over 15 amino acids. CDR3: CASSESGGGIYEQYF. Written as DNA, the CDR3 is TGCGCCAGCAGTGAGTCCGGGGGGGGGATATACGAGCAGTACTTC.

V gene TRBV5-1 combines with J gene TRBJ1-2; 7 bases fit TRBD1. Germline V lookup: CDR1 SGHRS, CDR2 YFSETQ. The V and J ends lost 0 bases and 4 bases, in that order; junction bases with no gene match: 6. The CDR3 has 15 residues. The CDR3 sequence: CASSLEQGLIYGYTF. As DNA, the CDR3 is TGCGCCAGCAGCTTGGAACAGGGGTTGATCTATGGCTACACCTTC.

The rearrangement joins TRBV7-2 to TRBJ2-3, with 7 bases fitting TRBD1. CDR3 length equals 16 residues. J gave up 0 bases and V 0 bases, and 3 bases lay outside the gene matches. Per germline, CDR1 SGHTA and CDR2 FQGNSA. CDR3 DNA: TGTGCCAGCAGCTTAGCACAGGGGCCTAGCACAGATACGCAGTATTTT. Translation gives CASSLAQGPSTDTQYF.

The chain combines TRBV5-1 with TRBJ2-1; 11 bases agree with TRBD1. J gave up 2 bases and V 4 bases, and 8 bases lay outside the gene matches. Germline lookup yields CDR1 SGHRS and CDR2 YFSETQ. The CDR3 has 17 residues. The CDR3 is CASSGLPGQGAYNEQFF. In DNA, the CDR3 is TGCGCCAGCAGCGGGCTACCGGGACAGGGGGCCTACAATGAGCAGTTCTTC.

This rearrangement joins TRBV9 to TRBJ1-2; D is unclear. V was trimmed by 1 base and J by 2 bases, leaving 6 bases between them. This CDR3 comprises 13 residues. Germline assignment: CDR1 SGDLS and CDR2 YYNGEE. The CDR3 protein is CASSVNGNYGYTF. CDR3 nucleotides: TGTGCCAGCAGCGTAAACGGGAACTATGGCTACACCTTC.

The rearrangement uses TRBV24-1 and TRBJ2-1, with D possibly being TRBD2 (7 bases). In germline, CDR1 is KGHDR, CDR2 SFDVKD. V was cut by 3 bases and J by 8 bases, with 13 bases left in between. The CDR3 length is 14 residues. The CDR3 here is CATSDATGRDEQFF. As DNA, the CDR3 is TGTGCCACCAGTGATGCTACAGGGAGGGATGAGCAGTTCTTC.

V is TRBV4-1 and J is TRBJ1-2; 8 bases are a match to TRBD1. Germline V gene sequence: CDR1 MGHRA, CDR2 YSYEKL. This CDR3 is built from 13 residues. The trim removed 1 base at V and 8 bases at J, leaving 3 bases unmatched. The DNA for the CDR3 is TGCGCCAGCAGCCAAGGGACAGGGAGCGGCTACACCTTC. As protein: CASSQGTGSGYTF.

This chain connects TRBV12-5 to TRBJ2-3, with 8 bases matching TRBD2. The junction had 4 bases not matched to a gene; V was cut back by 6 bases and J by 2 bases. The CDR3 is 14 residues long. CDR1 and CDR2 (germline): LGHNT, FRNRAP. The CDR3 DNA is TGTGCTAGTGGAACTAGCGGAAACACAGATACGCAGTATTTT. Its translation is CASGTSGNTDTQYF.

This rearrangement joins TRBV10-3 to TRBJ1-2; 8 bases map to TRBD1. CDR1 ENHRY and CDR2 SYGVKD come from the germline V gene. The V gene end was trimmed by 6 bases and the J gene end by 4 bases; junction bases not matched to a gene: 4. The CDR3 has 13 amino acids. The CDR3 here is CAISQDRGYGYTF. In DNA form, the CDR3 reads TGTGCCATCAGCCAAGACAGGGGCTATGGCTACACCTTC.

The chain couples TRBV27 to TRBJ2-7; D perhaps matches TRBD2 (5 bases). The CDR3 consists of 14 residues. V was shortened by 5 bases and J by 4 bases, with 15 bases between the two germline ends. From germline, CDR1 is MNHEY and CDR2 SMNVEV (reference sequence). The CDR3 DNA follows: TGTGCCAGCAGTCCCGGAGGTTCCGTATACGAGCAGTACTTC. It yields the protein CASSPGGSVYEQYF.

This rearrangement joins TRBV28 to TRBJ1-5, with 7 bases matching TRBD1. Per the germline V gene, CDR1 is MDHEN and CDR2 is SYDVKM. The CDR3 covers 15 residues. J gave up 6 bases and V 2 bases, and 7 bases lay outside the gene matches. This CDR3 reads CASSLLTGPAQPQHF. CDR3 in DNA: TGTGCCAGCAGTTTACTGACAGGGCCGGCTCAGCCCCAGCATTTT.

J is TRBJ2-1 and V is TRBV10-3; 10 bases match TRBD1. Germline values: CDR1 ENHRY, CDR2 SYGVKD. The CDR3 spans 15 residues. The trim removed 0 bases at V and 7 bases at J, leaving 3 bases unmatched. CDR3 sequence: CAISESGQGRNEQFF. The CDR3 nucleotides are TGTGCCATCAGTGAGTCGGGACAGGGGCGGAATGAGCAGTTCTTC.

The chain uses TRBV5-4 and TRBJ1-1, with 8 bases matching TRBD1. V lost 4 bases to trimming and J lost 5 bases; unmatched junction nucleotides: 7. CDR1 and CDR2 (germline): SGHNT, YYREEE (reference sequence). CDR3 length equals 14 residues. In nucleotides, the CDR3 is TGTGCCAGCAGCCGACAGGGGTCGTGGACTGAAGCTTTCTTT. Amino acids: CASSRQGSWTEAFF.

The genes are TRBV15 and TRBJ2-1; 7 bases align to TRBD2. J was trimmed by 0 bases and V by 6 bases; bases with no gene match: 8. This CDR3 contains 16 residues. CDR1 is LNHNV and CDR2 is YYDKDF in the germline V gene (reference sequence). The CDR3 DNA sequence: TGTGCCACCAGGGATCCCGGGGGGAGCTCCTACAATGAGCAGTTCTTC. It specifies CATRDPGGSSYNEQFF.